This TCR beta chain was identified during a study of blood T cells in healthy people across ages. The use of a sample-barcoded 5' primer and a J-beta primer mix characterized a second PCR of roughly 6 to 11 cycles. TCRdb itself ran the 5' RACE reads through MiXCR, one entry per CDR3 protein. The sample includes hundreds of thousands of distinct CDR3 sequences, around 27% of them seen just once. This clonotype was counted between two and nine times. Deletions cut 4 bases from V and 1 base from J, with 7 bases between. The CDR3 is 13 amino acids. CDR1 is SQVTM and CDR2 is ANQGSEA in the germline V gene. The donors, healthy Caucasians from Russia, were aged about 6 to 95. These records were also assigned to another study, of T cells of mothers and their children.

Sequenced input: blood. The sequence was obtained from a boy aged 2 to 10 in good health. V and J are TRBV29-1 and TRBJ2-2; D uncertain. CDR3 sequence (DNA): TGCAGCGTTGGTCAGGAGAACACCGGGGAGCTGTTTTTT. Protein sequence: CSVGQENTGELFF.